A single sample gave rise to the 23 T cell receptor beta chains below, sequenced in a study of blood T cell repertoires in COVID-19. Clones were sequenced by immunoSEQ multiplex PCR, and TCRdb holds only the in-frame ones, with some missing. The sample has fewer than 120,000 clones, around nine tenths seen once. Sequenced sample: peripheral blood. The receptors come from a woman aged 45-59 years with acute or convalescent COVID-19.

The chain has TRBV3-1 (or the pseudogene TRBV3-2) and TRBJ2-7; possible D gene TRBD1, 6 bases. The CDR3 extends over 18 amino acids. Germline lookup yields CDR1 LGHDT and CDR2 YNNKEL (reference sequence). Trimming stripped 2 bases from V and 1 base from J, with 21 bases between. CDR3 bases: TGTGCCAGCAGCCAAAAGTGGCAGGGGACCCAACGTTCCTACGAGCAGTACTTC. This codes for CASSQKWQGTQRSYEQYF.

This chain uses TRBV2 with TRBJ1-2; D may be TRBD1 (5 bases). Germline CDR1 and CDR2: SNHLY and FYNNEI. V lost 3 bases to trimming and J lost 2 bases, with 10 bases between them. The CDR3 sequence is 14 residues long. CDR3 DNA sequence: TGTGCCAGCAGTGAGGCGGGGGAAAACTATGGCTACACCTTC. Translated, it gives CASSEAGENYGYTF.

CDR3 region: CASSLATGTSTDTQYF. The CDR3 bases are TGTGCCAGCAGCTTGGCCACCGGGACTAGCACAGATACGCAGTATTTT. The chain is built from TRBV5-6 and TRBJ2-3, with TRBD2 as a possible D gene (6 bases). V shed 0 bases and J shed 0 bases, with 11 bases lying between them. This CDR3 is built from 16 residues. CDR1 and CDR2 from the germline V gene are SGHDT and YYEEEE.

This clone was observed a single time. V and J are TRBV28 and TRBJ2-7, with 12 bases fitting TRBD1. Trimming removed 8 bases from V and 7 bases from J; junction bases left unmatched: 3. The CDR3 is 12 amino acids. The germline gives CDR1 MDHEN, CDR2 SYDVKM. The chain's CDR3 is CASGTGGWEQYF. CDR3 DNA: TGTGCCAGCGGGACAGGGGGCTGGGAGCAGTACTTC.

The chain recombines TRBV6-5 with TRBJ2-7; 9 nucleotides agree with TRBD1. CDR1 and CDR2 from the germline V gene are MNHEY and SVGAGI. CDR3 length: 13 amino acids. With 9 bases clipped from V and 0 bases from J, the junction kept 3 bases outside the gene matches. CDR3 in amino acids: CASGQGSSYEQYF. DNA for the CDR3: TGTGCCAGTGGACAGGGGAGCTCCTACGAGCAGTACTTC.

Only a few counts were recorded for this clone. As DNA, the CDR3 is TGTGCCAGCAGCTTAGTGCGGGGACTCAACACTGAAGCTTTCTTT. Translated: CASSLVRGLNTEAFF. The chain carries TRBV7-2 and TRBJ1-1; possibly TRBD1 for D (5 bases). Looked up from germline, CDR1 is SGHTA and CDR2 is FQGNSA. V dropped 1 base and J dropped 2 bases, with 11 bases sitting between them. CDR3 length equals 15 residues. The full variable domain, in which reference TRBV7-2 and TRBJ1-1 provide the parts outside the CDR3, is GAGVSQSPSNKVTEKGKDVELRCDPISGHTALYWYRQSLGQGLEFLIYFQGNSAPDKSGLPSDRFSAERTGGSVSTLTIQRTQQEDSAVYLCASSLVRGLNTEAFFGQGTRLTVV.

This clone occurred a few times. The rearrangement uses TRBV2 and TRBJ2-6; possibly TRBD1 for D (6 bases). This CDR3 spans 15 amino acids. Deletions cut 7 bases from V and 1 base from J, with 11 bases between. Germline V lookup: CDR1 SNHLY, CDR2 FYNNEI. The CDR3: CASNQQGSGANVLTF. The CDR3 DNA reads TGTGCCAGCAACCAACAGGGTTCTGGGGCCAACGTCCTGACTTTC.

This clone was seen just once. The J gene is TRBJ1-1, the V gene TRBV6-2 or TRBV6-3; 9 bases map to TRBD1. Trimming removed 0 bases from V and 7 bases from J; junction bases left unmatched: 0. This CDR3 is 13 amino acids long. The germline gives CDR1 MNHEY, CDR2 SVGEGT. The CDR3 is CASSYSGQGEAFF. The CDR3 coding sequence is TGTGCCAGCAGTTACTCGGGACAGGGTGAAGCTTTCTTT.

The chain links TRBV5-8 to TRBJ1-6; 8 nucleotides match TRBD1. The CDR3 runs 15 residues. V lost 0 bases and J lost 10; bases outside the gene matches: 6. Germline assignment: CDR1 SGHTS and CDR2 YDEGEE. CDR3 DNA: TGTGCCAGCAGCTTGGTTGTCAGGGGGCAATCACCCCTCCACTTT. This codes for CASSLVVRGQSPLHF. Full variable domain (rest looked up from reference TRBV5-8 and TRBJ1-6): EAGVTQSPTHLIKTRGQQATLRCSPISGHTSVYWYQQALGLGLQFLLWYDEGEERNRGNFPPRFSGRQFPNYSSELNVNALELEDSALYLCASSLVVRGQSPLHFGNGTRLTVT.

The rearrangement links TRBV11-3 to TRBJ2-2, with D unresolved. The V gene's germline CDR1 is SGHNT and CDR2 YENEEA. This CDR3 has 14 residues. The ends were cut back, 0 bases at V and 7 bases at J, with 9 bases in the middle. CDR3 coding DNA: TGTGCCAGCAGCTTAGATTACGGTGTCGGGGAGCTGTTTTTT. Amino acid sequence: CASSLDYGVGELFF.

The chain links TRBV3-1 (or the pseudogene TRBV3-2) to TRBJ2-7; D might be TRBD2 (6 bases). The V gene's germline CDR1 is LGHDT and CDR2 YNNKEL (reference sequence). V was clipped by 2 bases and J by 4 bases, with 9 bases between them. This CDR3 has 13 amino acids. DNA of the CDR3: TGTGCCAGCAGCCAATACGGGAGTTACGAGCAGTACTTC. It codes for CASSQYGSYEQYF.

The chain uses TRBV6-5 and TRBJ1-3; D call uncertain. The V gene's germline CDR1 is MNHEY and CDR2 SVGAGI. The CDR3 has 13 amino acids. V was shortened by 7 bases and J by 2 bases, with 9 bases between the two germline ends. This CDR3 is CASKRGTGNTIYF. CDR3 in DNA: TGTGCCAGCAAACGAGGGACTGGAAACACCATATATTTT.

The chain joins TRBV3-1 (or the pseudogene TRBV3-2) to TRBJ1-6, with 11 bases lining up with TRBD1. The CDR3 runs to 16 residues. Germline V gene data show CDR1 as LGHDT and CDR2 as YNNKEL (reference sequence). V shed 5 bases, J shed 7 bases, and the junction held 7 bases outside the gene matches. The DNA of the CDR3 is TGTGCCAGCAGCACTGGACAGGGGGCGAGGAATTCACCCCTCCACTTT. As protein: CASSTGQGARNSPLHF.

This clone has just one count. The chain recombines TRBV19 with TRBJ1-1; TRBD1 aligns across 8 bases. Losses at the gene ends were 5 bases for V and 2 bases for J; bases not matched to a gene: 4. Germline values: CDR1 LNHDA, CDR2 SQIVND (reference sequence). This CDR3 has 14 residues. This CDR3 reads CASSLTGVNTEAFF. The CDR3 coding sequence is TGTGCCAGTAGTCTGACAGGGGTTAACACTGAAGCTTTCTTT.

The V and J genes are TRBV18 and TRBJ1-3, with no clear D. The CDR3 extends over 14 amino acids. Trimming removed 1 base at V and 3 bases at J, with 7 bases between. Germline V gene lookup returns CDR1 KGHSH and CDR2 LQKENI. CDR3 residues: CASSPRSDGNTIYF. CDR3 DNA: TGTGCCAGCTCACCACGTTCAGATGGAAACACCATATATTTT.

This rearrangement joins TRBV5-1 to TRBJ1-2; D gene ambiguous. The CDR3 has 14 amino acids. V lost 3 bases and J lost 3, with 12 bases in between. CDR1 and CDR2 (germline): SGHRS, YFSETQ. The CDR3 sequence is CASSWNSHDYGYTF. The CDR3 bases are TGCGCCAGCAGCTGGAACAGCCATGACTATGGCTACACCTTC.

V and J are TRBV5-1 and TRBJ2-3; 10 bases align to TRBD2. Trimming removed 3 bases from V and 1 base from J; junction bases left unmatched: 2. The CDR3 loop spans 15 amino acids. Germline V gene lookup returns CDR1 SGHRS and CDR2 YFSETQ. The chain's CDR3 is CASSSGLARTDTQYF. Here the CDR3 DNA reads TGCGCCAGCAGCTCGGGACTAGCGCGCACAGATACGCAGTATTTT.

CDR3 loop: CASSSGTAEDEQYF. DNA of the CDR3: TGCGCCAGCAGTTCCGGGACAGCAGAGGACGAGCAGTACTTC. The gene calls are TRBV5-1 and TRBJ2-7; 7 bases fit TRBD1. This CDR3 has 14 amino acids. V trimming: 5 bases; J trimming: 5 bases; junction bases outside the gene matches: 10. CDR1 is SGHRS and CDR2 is YFSETQ in the germline V gene.

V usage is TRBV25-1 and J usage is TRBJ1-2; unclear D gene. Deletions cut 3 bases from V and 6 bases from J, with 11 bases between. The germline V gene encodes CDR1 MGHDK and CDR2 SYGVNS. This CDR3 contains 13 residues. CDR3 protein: CASSEPFRDGYTF. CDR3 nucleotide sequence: TGTGCCAGCAGTGAGCCGTTCCGCGATGGCTACACCTTC.

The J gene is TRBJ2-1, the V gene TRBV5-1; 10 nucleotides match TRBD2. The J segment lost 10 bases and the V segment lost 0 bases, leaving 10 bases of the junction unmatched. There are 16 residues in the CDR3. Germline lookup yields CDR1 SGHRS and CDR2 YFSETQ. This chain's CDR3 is CASSLAAVGSGGEQFF. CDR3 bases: TGCGCCAGCAGCTTGGCCGCAGTCGGTAGCGGGGGGGAGCAGTTCTTC.

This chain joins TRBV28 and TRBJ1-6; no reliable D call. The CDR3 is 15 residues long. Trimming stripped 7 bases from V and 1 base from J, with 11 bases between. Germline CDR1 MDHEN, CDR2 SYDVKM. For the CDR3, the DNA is TGTGCCAGCACCGAGGCGGGATCCTATAATTCACCCCTCCACTTT. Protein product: CASTEAGSYNSPLHF.

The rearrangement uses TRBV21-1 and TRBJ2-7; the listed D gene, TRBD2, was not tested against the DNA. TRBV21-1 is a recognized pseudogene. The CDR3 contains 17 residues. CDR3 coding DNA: TGTGCCAGCAGCAAAAGGGGACTAGCGGGAGTTCTAGGGGAGCAGTACTTC. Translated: CASSKRGLAGVLGEQYF.

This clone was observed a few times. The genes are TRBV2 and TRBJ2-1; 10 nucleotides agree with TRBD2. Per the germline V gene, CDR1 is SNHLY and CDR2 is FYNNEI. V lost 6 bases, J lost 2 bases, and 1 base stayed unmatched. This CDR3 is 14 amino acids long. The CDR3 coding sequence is TGTGCCAGCAGGAGCGGGAGGGCCTACAATGAGCAGTTCTTC. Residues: CASRSGRAYNEQFF.